Listed here are 21 T cell receptor beta chains from one sample, sequenced in a study of memory CD4+ T cells and cytomegalovirus serostatus (dated by TCRdb to about 2019). Receptor libraries were prepared by the immunoSEQ multiplex PCR assay. TCRdb limited this immuneACCESS table to in-frame rearrangements with V and J called. A share of clones is missing; checked studies link under half to unresolved V genes, and the rest is unexplained. This sample lists fewer than 40,000 clones; approximately 79% were detected once. The top ten clonotypes cover about 5.8% of the sample. A FACSAria II was used to sort memory CD4+ T cells, defined as single viable CD3+CD4+CD8-CD45RO+ cells. The source material was memory CD4+ T cells from blood. The origin of the receptors is an adult in good health and CMV-seropositive.

This rearrangement joins TRBV5-4 to TRBJ1-2; 8 positions agree with TRBD1. J was trimmed by 5 bases and V by 0 bases; bases with no gene match: 3. Per germline, CDR1 SGHNT and CDR2 YYREEE (reference sequence). The CDR3 spans 14 residues. This CDR3 is CASSLETGVYGYTF. The CDR3, as DNA: TGTGCCAGCAGCTTGGAGACAGGGGTTTATGGCTACACCTTC.

This clone was recorded a few times. The chain recombines TRBV15 with TRBJ1-4; possible D gene TRBD1, 6 bases. The CDR3 is 14 residues long. V gave up 2 bases and J gave up 7 bases, with 11 bases separating them. Germline loops: CDR1 LNHNV, CDR2 YYDKDF (reference sequence). CDR3 sequence (DNA): TGTGCCACCAGCAGAAGGGGGGCTATTGAAAAACTGTTTTTT. This translates into CATSRRGAIEKLFF.

The chain is built from TRBV28 and TRBJ2-7; the D call may be TRBD1 or TRBD2 (6 bases each). Germline assignment: CDR1 MDHEN and CDR2 SYDVKM. The CDR3 runs 14 residues. Deletions cut 8 bases from V and 3 bases from J, with 17 bases between. The CDR3 sequence: CASRRGVAYYEQYF. In nucleotides, the CDR3 is TGTGCCAGCCGGAGGGGGGTGGCTTACTACGAGCAGTACTTC.

The rearrangement joins TRBV27 to TRBJ2-1, with D uncertain. Germline V CDR1 and CDR2: MNHEY, SMNVEV (reference sequence). CDR3 length equals 15 residues. Trimming removed 6 bases from V and 0 bases from J, with 12 bases in between. The CDR3 region is CASRSGMSSYNEQFF. The DNA of the CDR3 is TGTGCCAGCAGATCCGGAATGAGCTCCTACAATGAGCAGTTCTTC.

The J gene is TRBJ2-7, the V gene TRBV10-3; D call uncertain. The CDR3 extends over 14 amino acids. Trimming took 6 bases from V and 0 from J, leaving 12 bases between them. The germline V gene encodes CDR1 ENHRY and CDR2 SYGVKD. The CDR3 reads CAIRGTGFSYEQYF. CDR3 coding DNA: TGTGCCATCAGGGGTACCGGGTTCTCCTACGAGCAGTACTTC.

The rearrangement links TRBV19 to TRBJ2-3, with D unresolved. The CDR3 has 13 residues. V dropped 6 bases and J dropped 4 bases, with 11 bases sitting between them. CDR1 is LNHDA and CDR2 is SQIVND in the germline V gene (reference sequence). CDR3 region: CASRVAGADTQYF. CDR3 nucleotides: TGTGCCAGTAGGGTAGCAGGTGCAGATACGCAGTATTTT.

The chain carries TRBV28 and TRBJ1-2; TRBD1 is a possible D gene (5 bases). CDR1 and CDR2 (germline): MDHEN, SYDVKM. V gave up 5 bases and J gave up 2 bases, with 9 bases separating them. The CDR3 contains 13 residues. CDR3 DNA sequence: TGTGCCAGCAGTCCGGGACGGAACTATGGCTACACCTTC. It translates to CASSPGRNYGYTF.

The chain couples TRBV5-4 to TRBJ2-5, with 8 bases that match TRBD1. Germline loops: CDR1 SGHNT, CDR2 YYREEE (reference sequence). The CDR3 is 14 amino acids. V lost 1 base, J lost 3 bases, and 2 bases stayed unmatched. This CDR3 reads CASSLKQGEETQYF. Written as DNA, the CDR3 is TGTGCCAGCAGCTTGAAACAGGGGGAAGAGACCCAGTACTTC.

This rearrangement joins TRBV28 to TRBJ1-5; D is unresolved. Trimming stripped 6 bases from V and 5 bases from J, with 8 bases between. The CDR3 is 12 amino acids. Per the germline V gene, CDR1 is MDHEN and CDR2 is SYDVKM. The CDR3 DNA reads as TGTGCCAGCAGCGTGGCTTATCAGCCCCAGCATTTT. Residues: CASSVAYQPQHF.

The chain recombines TRBV7-9 with TRBJ1-2; possibly TRBD1 for D (5 bases). Germline V gives CDR1 SEHNR, CDR2 FQNEAQ (reference sequence). The CDR3 is 14 amino acids. Trimming pared 5 bases from V and 3 bases from J, leaving 13 bases between. The CDR3 spells CASSLDGGDYGYTF. CDR3 coding DNA: TGTGCCAGCAGCCTCGACGGGGGTGACTATGGCTACACCTTC.

V is TRBV19 and J is TRBJ1-5; D call uncertain. Germline V lookup: CDR1 LNHDA, CDR2 SQIVND (reference sequence). The germline V and J ends were trimmed by 1 base and 0 bases, with 10 bases remaining between them. This CDR3 is 16 amino acids long. In nucleotides, the CDR3 is TGTGCCAGTAGTATAGGGCAAGACTATAGCAATCAGCCCCAGCATTTT. As protein: CASSIGQDYSNQPQHF.

The chain joins TRBV10-3 to TRBJ2-3; D perhaps matches TRBD2 (6 bases). The CDR3 totals 13 residues. V was trimmed by 7 bases and J by 2 bases, leaving 10 bases between them. Germline CDR1 reads ENHRY; CDR2 reads SYGVKD. The CDR3 spells CAIMREPTDTQYF. CDR3 sequence (DNA): TGTGCCATCATGCGGGAACCCACAGATACGCAGTATTTT.

V gene TRBV2 combines with J gene TRBJ2-7; no clear D gene. The V gene lost 5 bases and the J gene lost 1 base, with 9 bases spanning the gap. Germline V gene data show CDR1 as SNHLY and CDR2 as FYNNEI. CDR3 length: 13 residues. CDR3 region: CASSLLSSYEQYF. For the CDR3, the DNA is TGTGCCAGCAGTCTCCTCAGTTCCTACGAGCAGTACTTC. The full variable domain, its missing parts supplied by reference TRBV2 and TRBJ2-7, is EPEVTQTPSHQVTQMGQEVILRCVPISNHLYFYWYRQILGQKVEFLVSFYNNEISEKSEIFDDQFSVERPDGSNFTLKIRSTKLEDSAMYFCASSLLSSYEQYFGPGTRLTVT.

The rearrangement joins TRBV2 to TRBJ1-2; 7 bases map to TRBD1. The V segment lost 4 bases and the J segment 4 bases; nucleotides outside the gene matches: 6. This CDR3 contains 14 residues. CDR1 is SNHLY and CDR2 is FYNNEI in the germline V gene. The DNA for the CDR3 is TGTGCCAGCAGTGGAGCATGGACAGGCTATGGCTACACCTTC. Protein: CASSGAWTGYGYTF.

CDR3 sequence (DNA): TGTGCCAGCAGCCAAGATAGGACTACCACAGATACGCAGTATTTT. It encodes CASSQDRTTTDTQYF. The J gene is TRBJ2-3, the V gene TRBV4-2, with a possible D match to TRBD2 (6 bases). The CDR3 sequence is 15 residues long. V was shortened by 0 bases and J by 2 bases, with 9 bases between the two germline ends. Germline V CDR1 and CDR2: LGHNA, YNFKEQ.

The chain employs TRBV7-3 and TRBJ2-2, with D unclear. This CDR3 has 12 residues. Per the germline V gene, CDR1 is SGHTA and CDR2 is FQGTGA. Trimming pared 4 bases from V and 9 bases from J, leaving 9 bases between. CDR3 sequence (DNA): TGTGCCAGCAGCTCATCCGGAAGGGAGCTGTTTTTT. Translating gives CASSSSGRELFF.

This rearrangement joins TRBV7-9 to TRBJ2-4; D is undetermined. The CDR3 is made up of 17 amino acids. The V gene's germline CDR1 is SEHNR and CDR2 FQNEAQ (reference sequence). Deletions cut 3 bases from V and 0 bases from J, with 15 bases between. The CDR3: CASSLYSQALAKNIQYF. In DNA, the CDR3 is TGTGCCAGCAGCTTGTACAGCCAAGCCTTAGCCAAAAACATTCAGTACTTC.

The V gene is TRBV6-5, the J gene TRBJ2-4, with no clear D. The CDR3 length is 14 residues. The V gene's germline CDR1 is MNHEY and CDR2 SVGAGI. V shed 7 bases and J shed 3 bases, with 13 bases lying between them. The CDR3 bases are TGTGCCAGCACCTCGGATCGGTACAAAAACATTCAGTACTTC. It yields the protein CASTSDRYKNIQYF.

J is TRBJ1-1 and V is TRBV14, with TRBD1 as a possible D gene (6 bases). Looked up from germline, CDR1 is SGHDN and CDR2 is FVKESK. Between the trimmed V and J ends, which lost 5 bases and 2 bases, there was a span of 12 bases. The CDR3 consists of 14 residues. The CDR3 DNA follows: TGTGCCAGCAGCACGGGACACGTAAACACTGAAGCTTTCTTT. Translation: CASSTGHVNTEAFF.

CDR3 DNA sequence: TGTGCCATCAATAAGGACAGGCAAGAGACCCAGTACTTC. Amino acids: CAINKDRQETQYF. The chain is built from TRBV10-3 and TRBJ2-5; TRBD1 aligns across 7 bases. CDR3 length: 13 residues. CDR1 is ENHRY and CDR2 is SYGVKD in the germline V gene. V lost 7 bases and J lost 2; bases outside the gene matches: 4.

The chain couples TRBV7-2 to TRBJ2-3; D ambiguous. This CDR3 contains 13 residues. Germline CDR1 and CDR2: SGHTA and FQGNSA. V shed 5 bases and J shed 6 bases, with 12 bases lying between them. CDR3: CASSPLSGDTQYF. In DNA, the CDR3 is TGTGCCAGCAGCCCCTTGTCGGGCGATACGCAGTATTTT.